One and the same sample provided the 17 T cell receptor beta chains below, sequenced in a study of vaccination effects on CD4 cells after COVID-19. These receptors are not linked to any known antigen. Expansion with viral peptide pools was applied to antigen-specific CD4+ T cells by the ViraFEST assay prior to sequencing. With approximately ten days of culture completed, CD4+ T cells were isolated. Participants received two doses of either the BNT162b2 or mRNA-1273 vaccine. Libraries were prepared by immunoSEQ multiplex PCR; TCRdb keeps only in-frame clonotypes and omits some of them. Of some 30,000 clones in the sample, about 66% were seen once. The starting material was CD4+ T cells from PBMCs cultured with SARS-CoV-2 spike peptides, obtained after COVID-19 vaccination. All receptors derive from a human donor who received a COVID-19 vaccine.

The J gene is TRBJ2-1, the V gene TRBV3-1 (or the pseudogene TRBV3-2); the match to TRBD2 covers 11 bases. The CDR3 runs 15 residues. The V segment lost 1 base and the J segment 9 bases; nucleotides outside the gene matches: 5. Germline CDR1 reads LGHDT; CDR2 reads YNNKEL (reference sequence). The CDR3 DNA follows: TGTGCCAGCAGCCAAGTTCTAGCGGGAGGTACTGAGCAGTTCTTC. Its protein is CASSQVLAGGTEQFF.

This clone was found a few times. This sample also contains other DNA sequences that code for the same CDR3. Here the CDR3 reads CASSWDLQETQYF. In nucleotides, the CDR3 is TGCGCCAGCAGCTGGGACTTACAAGAGACCCAGTACTTC. The chain combines TRBV5-1 with TRBJ2-5, with D possibly matching TRBD2 (6 bases). From germline, CDR1 is SGHRS and CDR2 YFSETQ. V was pared by 3 bases and J by 2 bases, with 8 bases between. CDR3 length equals 13 residues.

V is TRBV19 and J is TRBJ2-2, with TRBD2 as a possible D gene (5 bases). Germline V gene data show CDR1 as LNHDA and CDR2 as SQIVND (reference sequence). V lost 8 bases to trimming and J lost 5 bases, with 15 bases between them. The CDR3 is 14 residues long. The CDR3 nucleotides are TGTGCCAGTCAGGCTAGCTACTATACCGGGGAGCTGTTTTTT. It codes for CASQASYYTGELFF.

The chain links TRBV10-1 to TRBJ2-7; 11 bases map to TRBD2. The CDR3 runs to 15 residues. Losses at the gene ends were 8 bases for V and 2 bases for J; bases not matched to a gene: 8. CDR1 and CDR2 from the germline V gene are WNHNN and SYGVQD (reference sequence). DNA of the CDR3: TGCGCCAGCGGGTCTCTAGCGGGAGGCCCCTACGAGCAGTACTTC. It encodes CASGSLAGGPYEQYF.

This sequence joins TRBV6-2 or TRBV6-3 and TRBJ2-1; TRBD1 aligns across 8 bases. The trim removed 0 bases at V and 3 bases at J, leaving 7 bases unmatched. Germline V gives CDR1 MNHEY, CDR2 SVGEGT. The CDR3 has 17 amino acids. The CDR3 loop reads CASSYSPPGGVYNEQFF. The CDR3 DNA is TGTGCCAGCAGTTACTCCCCGCCAGGGGGCGTCTACAATGAGCAGTTCTTC.

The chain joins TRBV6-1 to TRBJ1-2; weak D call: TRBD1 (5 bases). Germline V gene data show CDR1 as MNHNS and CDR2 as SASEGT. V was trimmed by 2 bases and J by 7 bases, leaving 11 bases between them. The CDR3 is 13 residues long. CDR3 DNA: TGTGCCAGCAGTGAAATCTCGCAGGGTGGCTACACCTTC. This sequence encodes CASSEISQGGYTF.

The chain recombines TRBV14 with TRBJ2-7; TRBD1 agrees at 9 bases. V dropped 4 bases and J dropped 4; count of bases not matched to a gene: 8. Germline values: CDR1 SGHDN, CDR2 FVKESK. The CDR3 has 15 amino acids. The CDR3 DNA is TGTGCCAGCAGCCTAGAGGGACAGGGATGGTACGAGCAGTACTTC. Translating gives CASSLEGQGWYEQYF.

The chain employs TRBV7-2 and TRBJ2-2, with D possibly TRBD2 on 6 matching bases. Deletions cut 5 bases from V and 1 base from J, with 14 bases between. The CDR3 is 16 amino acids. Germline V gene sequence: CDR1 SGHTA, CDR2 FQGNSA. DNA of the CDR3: TGTGCCAGCAGCGTGTTTGGGGGAGGGAACACCGGGGAGCTGTTTTTT. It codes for CASSVFGGGNTGELFF.

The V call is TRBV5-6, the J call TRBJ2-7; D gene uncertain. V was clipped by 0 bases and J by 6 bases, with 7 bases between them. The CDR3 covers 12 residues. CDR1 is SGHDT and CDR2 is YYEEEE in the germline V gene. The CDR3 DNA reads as TGTGCCAGCAGCTTGGCAGTTGGCGAGCAGTACTTC. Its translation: CASSLAVGEQYF.

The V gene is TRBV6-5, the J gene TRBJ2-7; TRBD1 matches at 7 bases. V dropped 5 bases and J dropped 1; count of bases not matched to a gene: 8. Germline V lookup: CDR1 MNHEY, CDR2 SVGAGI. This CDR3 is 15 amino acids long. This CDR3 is CASSRTGTESYEQYF. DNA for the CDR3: TGTGCCAGCAGTCGAACCGGGACAGAGTCCTACGAGCAGTACTTC.

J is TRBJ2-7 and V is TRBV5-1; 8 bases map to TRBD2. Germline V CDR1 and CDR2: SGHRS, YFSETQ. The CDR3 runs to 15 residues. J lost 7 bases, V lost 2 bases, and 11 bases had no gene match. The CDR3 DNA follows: TGCGCCAGCAGCTTCGAACCAGCGGGAGCTGGTGAGCAGTACTTC. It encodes CASSFEPAGAGEQYF.

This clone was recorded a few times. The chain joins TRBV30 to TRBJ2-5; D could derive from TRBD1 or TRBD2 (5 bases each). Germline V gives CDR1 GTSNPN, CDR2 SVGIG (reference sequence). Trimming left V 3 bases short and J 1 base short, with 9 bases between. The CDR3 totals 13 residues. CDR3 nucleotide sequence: TGTGCCTGGAGGCCGGGGCCCCAAGAGACCCAGTACTTC. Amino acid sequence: CAWRPGPQETQYF.

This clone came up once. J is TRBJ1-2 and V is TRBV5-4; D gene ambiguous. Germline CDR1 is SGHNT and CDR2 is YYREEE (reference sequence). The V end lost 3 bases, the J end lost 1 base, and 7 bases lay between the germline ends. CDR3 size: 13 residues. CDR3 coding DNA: TGTGCCAGCAGCTCCGGGGTTAACTATGGCTACACCTTC. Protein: CASSSGVNYGYTF.

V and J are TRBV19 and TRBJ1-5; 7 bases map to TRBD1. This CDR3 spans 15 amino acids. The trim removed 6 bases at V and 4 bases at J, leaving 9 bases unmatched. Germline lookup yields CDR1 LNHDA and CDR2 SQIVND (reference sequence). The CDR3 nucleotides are TGTGCCAGTAGACGGGACAGAATACAAAATCAGCCCCAGCATTTT. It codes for CASRRDRIQNQPQHF.

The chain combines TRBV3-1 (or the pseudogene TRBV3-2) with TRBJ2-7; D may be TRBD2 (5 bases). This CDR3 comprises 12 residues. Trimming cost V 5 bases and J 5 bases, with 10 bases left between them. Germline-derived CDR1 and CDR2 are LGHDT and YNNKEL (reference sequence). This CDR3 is CASSTEGNEQYF. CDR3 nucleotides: TGTGCCAGCAGCACAGAGGGCAACGAGCAGTACTTC.

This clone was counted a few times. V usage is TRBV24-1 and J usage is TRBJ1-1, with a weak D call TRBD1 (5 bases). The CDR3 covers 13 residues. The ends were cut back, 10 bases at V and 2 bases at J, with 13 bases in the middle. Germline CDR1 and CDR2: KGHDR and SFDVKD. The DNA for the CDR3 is TGTGCCACGGCAAGGGGCCTAAACACTGAAGCTTTCTTT. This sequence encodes CATARGLNTEAFF.

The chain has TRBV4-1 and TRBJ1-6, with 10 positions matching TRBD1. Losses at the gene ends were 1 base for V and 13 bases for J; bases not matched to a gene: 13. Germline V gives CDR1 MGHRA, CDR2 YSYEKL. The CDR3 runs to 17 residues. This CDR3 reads CASSQGFRDRGPSPLHF. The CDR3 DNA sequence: TGCGCCAGCAGCCAAGGGTTCCGGGACAGGGGTCCCTCTCCCCTCCACTTT.